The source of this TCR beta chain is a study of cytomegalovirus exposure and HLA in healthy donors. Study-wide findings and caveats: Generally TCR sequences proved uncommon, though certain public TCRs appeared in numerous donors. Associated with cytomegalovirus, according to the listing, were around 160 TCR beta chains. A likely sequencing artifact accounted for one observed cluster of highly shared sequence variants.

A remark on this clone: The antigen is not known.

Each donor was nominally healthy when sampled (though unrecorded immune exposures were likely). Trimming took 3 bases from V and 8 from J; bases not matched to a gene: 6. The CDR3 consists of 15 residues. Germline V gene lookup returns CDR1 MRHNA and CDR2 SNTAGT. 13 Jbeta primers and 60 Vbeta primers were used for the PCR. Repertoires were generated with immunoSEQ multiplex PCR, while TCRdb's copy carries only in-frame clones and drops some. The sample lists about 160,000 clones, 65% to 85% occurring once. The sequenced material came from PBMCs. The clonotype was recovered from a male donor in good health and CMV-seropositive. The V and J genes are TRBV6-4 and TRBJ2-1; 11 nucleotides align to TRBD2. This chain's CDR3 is CASSETSGIIDEQFF. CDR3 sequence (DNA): TGTGCCAGCAGTGAGACTAGCGGGATAATCGATGAGCAGTTCTTC.